Below, 12 T cell receptor beta chains from the same sample are listed, as sequenced in a study of blood T cells in healthy people across ages. A sample-barcoded 5' primer and a J-beta primer mix were used in a second PCR of roughly 6 to 11 cycles. TCRdb reprocessed the 5' RACE reads via MiXCR and lists one record per CDR3 protein. The profile shows over 700,000 distinct CDR3 sequences, about 48% of them singletons. The source material was blood. All receptors derive from a man aged 80 or over in good health.

This chain links TRBV3-1 with TRBJ1-2, with D tentatively TRBD1 (6 bases). The CDR3 consists of 15 residues. The V end was cut by 1 base, the J end by 4 bases, with 13 bases between. CDR1 is LGHDT, CDR2 YNNKEL, per germline (reference sequence). CDR3 DNA sequence: TGTGCCAGCAGCCAAGTGCCCGGGACAAGCTATGGCTACACCTTC. Encoded protein: CASSQVPGTSYGYTF. The full variable domain, in which reference TRBV3-1 and TRBJ1-2 provide the parts outside the CDR3, is DTAVSQTPKYLVTQMGNDKSIKCEQNLGHDTMYWYKQDSKKFLKIMFSYNNKELIINETVPNRFSPKSPDKAHLNLHINSLELGDSAVYFCASSQVPGTSYGYTFGSGTRLTVV.

V gene TRBV3-1 combines with J gene TRBJ2-1; D is perhaps TRBD1 or TRBD2 (5 bases each). V lost 1 base, J lost 3 bases, and 10 bases lay in between. CDR3 size: 15 residues. The germline V gene has CDR1 LGHDT and CDR2 YNNKEL (reference sequence). CDR3 amino acids: CASSQVGRVYNEQFF. CDR3 bases: TGTGCCAGCAGCCAAGTGGGACGGGTCTACAATGAGCAGTTCTTC.

The rearrangement links TRBV5-1 to TRBJ2-5, with unresolved D. The CDR3 is made up of 13 amino acids. The V end was cut by 4 bases, the J end by 5 bases, with 12 bases between. Germline V gene sequence: CDR1 SGHRS, CDR2 YFSETQ. This chain's CDR3 is CASSRDPGETQYF. The CDR3 bases are TGCGCCAGCAGCCGAGACCCCGGGGAGACCCAGTACTTC. The full variable domain, with the rest looked up from reference TRBV5-1 and TRBJ2-5, is KAGVTQTPRYLIKTRGQQVTLSCSPISGHRSVSWYQQTPGQGLQFLFEYFSETQRNKGNFPGRFSGRQFSNSRSEMNVSTLELGDSALYLCASSRDPGETQYFGPGTRLLVL.

This clonotype turned up a few times. V is TRBV5-6 and J is TRBJ2-5; weak D call: TRBD2 (5 bases). There are 13 residues in the CDR3. The germline V gene has CDR1 SGHDT and CDR2 YYEEEE. V was cut by 1 base and J by 5 bases, with 9 bases left in between. DNA of the CDR3: TGTGCCAGCAGCTTGAGGTCGGGGGAGACCCAGTACTTC. Its translation is CASSLRSGETQYF.

This chain links TRBV12-3 or TRBV12-4 with TRBJ2-1; 12 bases agree with TRBD2. There are 15 residues in the CDR3. The ends lost 5 bases at V and 8 bases at J; junction bases unmatched: 7. The CDR3 nucleotides read TGTGCCAGCAGTCTACTAGCGGGAGGTCACGATGAGCAGTTCTTC. This codes for CASSLLAGGHDEQFF.

The DNA of the CDR3 is TGTGCCAGCAGTGACGGGCCTACCCGGCAGTACTTC. Translating gives CASSDGPTRQYF. The V and J genes are TRBV6-5 and TRBJ2-7; D gene uncertain. Germline V gives CDR1 MNHEY, CDR2 SVGAGI. Trimming pared 5 bases from V and 9 bases from J, leaving 14 bases between. CDR3 length equals 12 residues.

The chain links TRBV21-1 to TRBJ2-4. The J call may be in error: the DNA end matches TRBJ2-7 better. TRBV21-1 is annotated as a pseudogene. This CDR3 region has 15 residues. Here the CDR3 DNA reads TGTGCCAGCAGCAAAGCGGCTCCAGGAACCTACGAGCAGTACTTC. Translation gives CASSKAAPGTYEQYF.

The rearrangement joins TRBV7-2 to TRBJ2-1, with 12 positions matching TRBD2. Germline assignment: CDR1 SGHTA and CDR2 FQGNSA. CDR3 length: 17 residues. After removal of 2 bases from V and 8 bases from J, the junction contained 10 bases not matched to a gene. The CDR3 sequence: CASSLPGLAGPHDEQFF. The CDR3 nucleotides are TGTGCCAGCAGCTTACCCGGACTAGCGGGGCCTCATGATGAGCAGTTCTTC.

This clonotype was seen a handful of times. J is TRBJ2-1 and V is TRBV9; TRBD2 agrees at 7 bases. The junction had 11 bases not matched to a gene; V was cut back by 3 bases and J by 2 bases. CDR1 and CDR2 from the germline V gene are SGDLS and YYNGEE. This CDR3 comprises 17 residues. CDR3 DNA: TGTGCCAGCAGCGCCCGAGGGCTAGCGGAAGCCTACAATGAGCAGTTCTTC. Amino acids: CASSARGLAEAYNEQFF.

The table lists this clonotype with a few counts. The chain recombines TRBV12-3 or TRBV12-4 with TRBJ1-6, with TRBD1 matching 9 bases. The trim removed 5 bases at V and 7 bases at J, leaving 6 bases unmatched. The CDR3 contains 15 residues. CDR3 loop: CASSLSGTGNSPLHF. DNA for the CDR3: TGTGCCAGCAGTCTCTCCGGGACAGGGAATTCACCCCTCCACTTT.

This clonotype was counted once. The chain combines TRBV15 with TRBJ2-5; 8 nucleotides align to TRBD1. Germline CDR1 reads LNHNV; CDR2 reads YYDKDF (reference sequence). This CDR3 spans 15 amino acids. The J segment lost 11 bases and the V segment lost 1 base, leaving 12 bases of the junction unmatched. The CDR3 loop is CATSRGQGITNEQYF. CDR3 coding DNA: TGTGCCACCAGCAGAGGACAGGGGATTACAAATGAGCAGTACTTC.

The V gene is TRBV2, the J gene TRBJ1-2; no reliable D call. From germline, CDR1 is SNHLY and CDR2 FYNNEI. The CDR3 contains 14 residues. V lost 8 bases and J 0 bases, leaving 13 bases between the germline ends. CDR3 protein: CASPKPQSNYGYTF. CDR3 DNA: TGTGCCAGCCCGAAGCCCCAGTCTAACTATGGCTACACCTTC.